These 16 T cell receptor beta chains were all obtained from the same sample, sequenced in a study of cytomegalovirus exposure and HLA in healthy donors. PCR employed 60 Vbeta and 13 Jbeta primers. The protocol was immunoSEQ multiplex PCR, while the TCRdb copy is restricted to in-frame clones and leaves out a portion. The sample carries some 96,000 clones, 76% recorded once. Sequenced sample: PBMCs. The receptors were sampled from a man aged 40-49 years in good health and CMV-seronegative.

The chain employs TRBV19 and TRBJ2-7; 10 nucleotides align to TRBD1. The CDR3 spans 14 residues. Germline CDR1 LNHDA, CDR2 SQIVND (reference sequence). The V gene end was trimmed by 3 bases and the J gene end by 6 bases; junction bases not matched to a gene: 5. CDR3 region: CASSIRQGASEQYF. Written as DNA, the CDR3 is TGTGCCAGTAGTATCAGACAGGGGGCCAGCGAGCAGTACTTC.

The rearrangement uses TRBV11-1 and TRBJ2-3; 9 nucleotides match TRBD2. This CDR3 is built from 16 residues. Trimming took 5 bases from V and 7 from J; bases not matched to a gene: 13. Germline lookup yields CDR1 SGHAT and CDR2 FQDESV (reference sequence). The CDR3 region is CASSPGPGLARNTQYF. CDR3 DNA: TGTGCCAGCAGCCCCGGTCCGGGACTAGCAAGGAATACGCAGTATTTT.

V and J are TRBV6-1 and TRBJ2-7, with D possibly TRBD1 on 6 matching bases. The germline CDR1 and CDR2 sequences are MNHNS and SASEGT. CDR3 length: 13 amino acids. Trimming stripped 7 bases from V and 3 bases from J, with 13 bases between. This CDR3 reads CASKTGPNYEQYF. In DNA form, the CDR3 reads TGTGCCAGCAAGACAGGTCCGAACTACGAGCAGTACTTC.

The genes are TRBV19 and TRBJ2-7; 7 positions match TRBD2. CDR1 is LNHDA and CDR2 is SQIVND in the germline V gene (reference sequence). V trimming: 6 bases; J trimming: 4 bases; junction bases outside the gene matches: 15. The CDR3 is made up of 16 amino acids. CDR3 nucleotide sequence: TGTGCCAGTAGAGAGGAGGCTAGCGGAAATCCATACGAGCAGTACTTC. Amino acid sequence: CASREEASGNPYEQYF.

The V call is TRBV6-1, the J call TRBJ2-7; 7 bases are a match to TRBD1. The CDR3 is made up of 16 amino acids. Germline V gene sequence: CDR1 MNHNS, CDR2 SASEGT. The ends lost 3 bases at V and 3 bases at J; junction bases unmatched: 11. The CDR3 coding sequence is TGTGCCAGCAGTGACGTTAGGACAGGCCCTTACTACGAGCAGTACTTC. It translates to CASSDVRTGPYYEQYF.

This clone was seen a single time. The chain has TRBV29-1 and TRBJ1-2, with 7 bases aligning to TRBD1. Germline assignment: CDR1 SQVTM and CDR2 ANQGSEA. V was clipped by 7 bases and J by 5 bases; unmatched bases: 16. This CDR3 comprises 15 residues. CDR3 sequence (DNA): TGCAGCGCTCAAGACGAGGGCGGGACAGAATATGGCTACACCTTC. Its translation: CSAQDEGGTEYGYTF.

V and J are TRBV11-2 and TRBJ2-7; TRBD1 aligns across 11 bases. The CDR3 is made up of 15 amino acids. CDR1 is SGHAT and CDR2 is FQNNGV in the germline V gene. V was pared by 2 bases and J by 7 bases, with 7 bases of the junction left unmatched. The CDR3 DNA sequence: TGTGCCAGCAGCTTACGTAGGGGACAGGGGGGGGAGCAGTACTTC. It codes for CASSLRRGQGGEQYF.

A note on this clone: The junction shows a germline mismatch at one end, possibly a read error. Other nucleotide sequences in the sample specify the same CDR3. The chain has TRBV19 and TRBJ2-7, with TRBD1 identical over 7 bases. CDR1 and CDR2 (germline): LNHDA, SQIVND (reference sequence). The CDR3 is made up of 13 amino acids. The CDR3 coding sequence is TGTGCCAGTAGTCTACAGGGGACCTACGAGCAGTACTTT. It is translated as CASSLQGTYEQYF.

This clone has only a few counts. This chain links TRBV28 with TRBJ1-5, with D possibly being TRBD1 (5 bases). V was shortened by 6 bases and J by 2 bases, with 11 bases between the two germline ends. The CDR3 is made up of 14 amino acids. Germline-derived CDR1 and CDR2 are MDHEN and SYDVKM. DNA for the CDR3: TGTGCCAGCAGCTCGGGGGAGGGCAATCAGCCCCAGCATTTT. It encodes CASSSGEGNQPQHF.

The CDR3 region has the DNA TGTGCCAGCAGCGAGTCAGGGTACGGAAACACCATATATTTT. Its translation is CASSESGYGNTIYF. The rearrangement joins TRBV9 to TRBJ1-3, with D perhaps TRBD1 (5 bases). The CDR3 sequence is 14 residues long. Germline V gene sequence: CDR1 SGDLS, CDR2 YYNGEE. V was clipped by 3 bases and J by 4 bases, with 11 bases between them.

This sequence joins TRBV5-1 and TRBJ1-6; 7 bases line up with TRBD1. CDR3 length: 19 residues. Germline CDR1 reads SGHRS; CDR2 reads YFSETQ. The V gene end was trimmed by 0 bases and the J gene end by 0 bases; junction bases not matched to a gene: 9. The CDR3 region is CASSLVGQHSPSYNSPLHF. CDR3 nucleotide sequence: TGCGCCAGCAGCTTGGTGGGACAGCACTCTCCCTCCTATAATTCACCCCTCCACTTT.

Only a few counts were recorded for this clone. The chain uses TRBV4-1 and TRBJ2-5; D unclear. V lost 3 bases and J lost 1, with 9 bases in between. This CDR3 spans 14 amino acids. Germline CDR1 is MGHRA and CDR2 is YSYEKL. The CDR3 bases are TGCGCCAGCAGCCACCGGCGGAGCCAAGAGACCCAGTACTTC. Translation: CASSHRRSQETQYF.

The V call is TRBV7-3, the J call TRBJ2-3; 7 bases are shared with TRBD2. Germline assignment: CDR1 SGHTA and CDR2 FQGTGA. Losses at the gene ends were 2 bases for V and 2 bases for J; bases not matched to a gene: 10. The CDR3 covers 17 residues. CDR3 residues: CASSLSGPGLPTDTQYF. CDR3 nucleotide sequence: TGTGCCAGCAGCTTATCCGGACCGGGACTACCCACAGATACGCAGTATTTT. The whole variable domain, remainder taken from reference TRBV7-3 and TRBJ2-3, is GAGVSQTPSNKVTEKGKYVELRCDPISGHTALYWYRQSLGQGPEFLIYFQGTGAADDSGLPNDRFFAVRPEGSVSTLKIQRTERGDSAVYLCASSLSGPGLPTDTQYFGPGTRLTVL.

This clone was seen only a few times. The rearrangement links TRBV11-2 to TRBJ2-4; no definite D call. From germline, CDR1 is SGHAT and CDR2 FQNNGV. The CDR3 totals 12 residues. The V gene lost 5 bases and the J gene lost 8 bases, with 10 bases spanning the gap. The CDR3: CASSPDSDIQYF. The DNA of the CDR3 is TGTGCCAGCAGCCCCGATTCGGACATTCAGTACTTC.

This clone was detected a few times. This chain uses TRBV6-5 with TRBJ1-2; perhaps TRBD1 as D (5 bases). V lost 0 bases to trimming and J lost 6 bases, with 14 bases between them. Per germline, CDR1 MNHEY and CDR2 SVGAGI. CDR3 length equals 15 residues. CDR3 in amino acids: CASSYSIRVWDGYTF. In nucleotides, the CDR3 is TGTGCCAGCAGTTACTCGATCAGGGTTTGGGATGGCTACACCTTC.

This clone showed up just once. CDR3: CASSLAGGSDTQYF. The CDR3, as DNA: TGTGCCAGCAGTCTAGCGGGAGGGTCAGATACGCAGTATTTT. The rearrangement joins TRBV6-6 to TRBJ2-3; 12 positions agree with TRBD2. Germline CDR1 is MNHNY and CDR2 is SVGAGI (reference sequence). The J segment lost 4 bases and the V segment lost 5 bases, leaving 1 base of the junction unmatched. The CDR3 is 14 residues long.